Listed below are T cell receptor beta chains from one sample, sequenced in a study of CD8+ T cells in alopecia areata. The repertoire was sequenced with immunoSEQ multiplex PCR; TCRdb's copy has only in-frame clones and lacks some. The sample includes tens of thousands of clones, 45% to 60% seen only once; the top ten take around 6%. The sample comprised NKG2D-high CD8+ T cells sorted from blood. These receptors all stem from a human donor with alopecia areata. CDR3s include the opening cysteine and the closing phenylalanine or tryptophan. D genes are given only for firm matches. Clone size is shown for a subset of rows, as once, few, many or a class of expanded clone.

14 | TRBD1 | . | TRBJ1-4 | TRBV4-1 | CASSQGQGRVKLFF | TGCGCCAGCAGCCAAGGACAGGGGCGAGTAAAACTGTTTTTT
14 | . | few | TRBJ1-2 | TRBV29-1 | CSVGKGDTNYGYTF | TGCAGCGTCGGTAAAGGTGATACTAACTATGGCTACACCTTC
16 | TRBD1 | . | TRBJ2-7 | TRBV28 | CASSFGLGQAYYEQYF | TGTGCCAGCAGTTTTGGTTTGGGACAGGCATACTACGAGCAGTACTTC
19 | TRBD1 | . | TRBJ2-2 | TRBV7-9 | CASSSSHLGTGGNTGELFF | TGTGCCAGCAGCTCATCTCACCTCGGGACAGGGGGAAACACCGGGGAGCTGTTTTTT
8 | . | . | TRBJ1-2 | TRBV6-9 | CANYGYTF | TGTGCCAACTATGGCTACACCTTC
13 | . | . | TRBJ2-1 | TRBV30 | CAWSVGGMGEQFF | TGTGCCTGGAGTGTAGGCGGAATGGGTGAGCAGTTCTTC
12 | . | . | TRBJ2-3 | TRBV2 | CASNLGTDTQYF | TGTGCCAGCAACTTGGGCACAGATACGCAGTATTTT
13 | . | few | TRBJ2-7 | TRBV15 | CATSSDRTNEQYF | TGTGCCACCAGCAGTGACAGAACCAACGAGCAGTACTTC
16 | TRBD1 | . | TRBJ2-7 | TRBV4-1 | CASSQAPGQARDEQYF | TGCGCCAGCAGCCAAGCTCCCGGACAGGCTCGCGACGAGCAGTACTTC
12 | . | . | TRBJ2-1 | TRBV28 | CASSFLGGEQFF | TGTGCCAGCAGTTTTCTGGGGGGTGAGCAGTTCTTC
14 | . | . | TRBJ2-5 | TRBV27 | CASSPKTVQETQYF | TGTGCCAGCAGTCCCAAGACGGTCCAAGAGACCCAGTACTTC
14 | . | few | TRBJ2-1 | TRBV29-1 | CSAYGHRRDNEQFF | TGCAGCGCCTATGGACACCGCAGGGACAATGAGCAGTTCTTC
14 | . | few | TRBJ2-3 | TRBV29-1 | CSVEADLLTDTQYF | TGCAGCGTTGAAGCAGATTTACTCACAGATACGCAGTATTTT
14 | . | . | TRBJ2-3 | TRBV13 | CASSLVHTTDTQYF | TGTGCCAGCAGCTTAGTCCACACCACAGATACGCAGTATTTT
13 | TRBD1 | . | TRBJ2-2 | TRBV29-1 | CSVPGQGAGELFF | TGCAGCGTTCCGGGACAGGGGGCCGGGGAGCTGTTTTTT
16 | TRBD2 | . | TRBJ2-7 | TRBV4-3 | CASSQERGSLPYEQYF | TGCGCCAGCAGCCAAGAGCGCGGGAGTTTACCCTACGAGCAGTACTTC
14 | TRBD1 | once | TRBJ2-3 | TRBV30 | CASSTGVGTDTQYF | TGTGCCTCGTCGACAGGGGTGGGCACAGATACGCAGTATTTT
14 | TRBD1 | . | TRBJ1-2 | TRBV5-6 | CASSPGRGIYGYTF | TGTGCCAGCAGCCCGGGCAGGGGGATCTATGGCTACACCTTC
16 | TRBD2 | . | TRBJ2-3 | TRBV9 | CASSAGLAPSTDTQYF | TGTGCCAGCAGCGCGGGACTAGCGCCCAGCACAGATACGCAGTATTTT
12 | . | . | TRBJ2-3 | TRBV28 | CASSLHTDTQYF | TGTGCCAGCAGTTTACACACAGATACGCAGTATTTT
16 | . | . | TRBJ2-3 | TRBV23-1 | CASSRSRGRATDTQYF | TGCGCCAGCAGTCGCTCGCGGGGCAGGGCCACAGATACGCAGTATTTT
11 | TRBD1 | . | TRBJ1-2 | TRBV29-1 | CSGSGTGGYTF | TGCAGCGGATCAGGGACAGGTGGCTACACCTTC
13 | TRBD1 | few | TRBJ1-5 | TRBV29-1 | CSVRTGENQPQHF | TGCAGCGTAAGGACAGGGGAGAATCAGCCCCAGCATTTT
15 | . | . | TRBJ2-3 | TRBV9 | CASSVAGKGTDTQYF | TGTGCCAGCAGCGTAGCGGGGAAAGGCACAGATACGCAGTATTTT
13 | TRBD2 | few | TRBJ2-1 | TRBV29-1 | CSVDTSGEYEQFF | TGCAGCGTTGACACTAGCGGGGAGTATGAGCAGTTCTTC
11 | . | . | TRBJ2-2 | TRBV2 | CASRDTGELFF | TGTGCCAGCAGGGACACCGGGGAGCTGTTTTTT
14 | . | . | TRBJ2-1 | TRBV29-1 | CSVDGVQAYNEQFF | TGCAGCGTTGACGGGGTACAGGCCTACAATGAGCAGTTCTTC
14 | . | . | TRBJ2-7 | TRBV27 | CASKDRQRAYEQYF | TGTGCCAGCAAGGACAGACAGAGGGCCTACGAGCAGTACTTC
13 | . | few | TRBJ2-7 | TRBV28 | CASSFQGFYEQYF | TGTGCCAGCAGTTTCCAGGGGTTCTACGAGCAGTACTTC
10 | . | . | TRBJ1-1 | TRBV6-1 | CAARGTEAFF | TGTGCGGCTCGGGGCACTGAAGCTTTCTTT
11 | . | once | TRBJ2-1 | TRBV30 | CAWNPGNEQFF | TGTGCCTGGAACCCGGGGAATGAGCAGTTCTTC
15 | TRBD1 | . | TRBJ2-7 | TRBV28 | CASSGLRDRGNEQYF | TGTGCCAGCAGTGGATTGCGGGACAGGGGCAACGAGCAGTACTTC
12 | . | few | TRBJ2-7 | TRBV11-1 | CASVGLSAEQYF | TGTGCCAGCGTCGGTCTCTCGGCGGAGCAGTACTTC
12 | TRBD1 | few | TRBJ2-3 | TRBV30 | CAWYRGADTQYF | TGTGCCTGGTACAGGGGCGCAGATACGCAGTATTTT